The T cell receptor (beta chain) under discussion was sequenced for a study of technical replicates of blood from several donors. V lost 4 bases, J lost 6 bases, and 8 bases stayed unmatched. The CDR3 runs to 15 residues. The germline CDR1 and CDR2 sequences are SGHAT and FQNNGV. Here immunoSEQ multiplex PCR was the method, and the copy in TCRdb shows in-frame clones only, minus some. Altogether some 62,000 clones are present, 80% to 90% being singletons, with the ten largest covering roughly 4.8%. The gene calls are TRBV11-2 and TRBJ2-4; 8 nucleotides match TRBD2. The TCR sequence derives from a human donor in good health. Some clones in this sample may be carry-over from other donors' samples. The sequenced material came from PBMCs. This CDR3 reads CASSSQAGVGNIQYF. The CDR3 DNA follows: TGTGCCAGCAGCTCCCAAGCGGGAGTGGGAAACATTCAGTACTTC.